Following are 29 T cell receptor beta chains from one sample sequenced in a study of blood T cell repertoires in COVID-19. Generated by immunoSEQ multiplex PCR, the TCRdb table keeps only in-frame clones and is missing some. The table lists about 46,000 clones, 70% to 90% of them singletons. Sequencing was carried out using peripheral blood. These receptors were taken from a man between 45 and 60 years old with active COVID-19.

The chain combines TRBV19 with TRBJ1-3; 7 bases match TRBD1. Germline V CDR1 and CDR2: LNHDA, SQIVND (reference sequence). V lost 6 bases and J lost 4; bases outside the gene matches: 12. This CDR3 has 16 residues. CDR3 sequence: CASRSVGQVSGNTIYF. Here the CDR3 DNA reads TGTGCCAGTAGATCAGTAGGACAGGTTTCGGGAAACACCATATATTTT.

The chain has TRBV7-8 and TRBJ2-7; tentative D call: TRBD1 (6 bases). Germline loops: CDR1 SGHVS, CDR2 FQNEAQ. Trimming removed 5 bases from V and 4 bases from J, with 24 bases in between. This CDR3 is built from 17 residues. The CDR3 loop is CASSPTRPGATLYEQYF. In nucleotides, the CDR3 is TGTGCCAGCAGCCCCACTCGTCCAGGGGCTACATTATACGAGCAGTACTTC.

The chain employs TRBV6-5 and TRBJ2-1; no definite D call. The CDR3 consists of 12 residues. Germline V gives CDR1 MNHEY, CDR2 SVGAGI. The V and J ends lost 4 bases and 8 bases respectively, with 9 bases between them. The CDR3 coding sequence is TGTGCCAGCAGTTCTTATCGGGATGAGCAGTTCTTC. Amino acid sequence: CASSSYRDEQFF.

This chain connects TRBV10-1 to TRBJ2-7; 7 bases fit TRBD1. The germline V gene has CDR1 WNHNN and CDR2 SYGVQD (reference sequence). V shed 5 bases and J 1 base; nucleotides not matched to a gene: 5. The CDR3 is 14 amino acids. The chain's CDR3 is CASSSNRGSYEQYF. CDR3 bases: TGCGCCAGCAGTAGCAACAGGGGTTCCTACGAGCAGTACTTC.

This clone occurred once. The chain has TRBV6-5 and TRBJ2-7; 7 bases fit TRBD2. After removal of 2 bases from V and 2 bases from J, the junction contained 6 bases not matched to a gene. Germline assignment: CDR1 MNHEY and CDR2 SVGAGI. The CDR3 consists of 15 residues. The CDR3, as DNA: TGTGCCAGCAGTTACCCCGCTGGGGGGGCCTACGAGCAGTACTTC. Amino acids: CASSYPAGGAYEQYF.

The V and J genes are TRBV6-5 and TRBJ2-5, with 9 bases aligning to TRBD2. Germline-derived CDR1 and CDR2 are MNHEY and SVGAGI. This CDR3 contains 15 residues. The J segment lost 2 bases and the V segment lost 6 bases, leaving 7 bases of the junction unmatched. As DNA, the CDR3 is TGTGCCAGCAGCCTATCGACTAGCGGACAAGAGACCCAGTACTTC. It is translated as CASSLSTSGQETQYF.

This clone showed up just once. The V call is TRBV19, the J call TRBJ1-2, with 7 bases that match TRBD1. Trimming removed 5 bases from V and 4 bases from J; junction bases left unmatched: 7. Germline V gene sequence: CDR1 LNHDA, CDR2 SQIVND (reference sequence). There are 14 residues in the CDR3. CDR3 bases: TGTGCCAGTAGTGAGCAGGGGGTAACCTATGGCTACACCTTC. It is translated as CASSEQGVTYGYTF.

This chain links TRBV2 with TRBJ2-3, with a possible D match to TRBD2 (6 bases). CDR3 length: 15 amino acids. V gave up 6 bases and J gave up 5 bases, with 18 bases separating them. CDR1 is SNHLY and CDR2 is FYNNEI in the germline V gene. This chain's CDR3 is CASRRMEGAGDTQYF. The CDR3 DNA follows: TGTGCCAGCAGACGTATGGAGGGTGCCGGAGATACGCAGTATTTT.

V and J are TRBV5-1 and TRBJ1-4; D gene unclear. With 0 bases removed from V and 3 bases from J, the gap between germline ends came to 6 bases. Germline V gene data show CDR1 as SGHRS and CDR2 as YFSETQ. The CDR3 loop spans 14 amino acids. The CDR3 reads CASSLGQSNEKLFF. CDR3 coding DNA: TGCGCCAGCAGCTTGGGCCAGTCTAATGAAAAACTGTTTTTT.

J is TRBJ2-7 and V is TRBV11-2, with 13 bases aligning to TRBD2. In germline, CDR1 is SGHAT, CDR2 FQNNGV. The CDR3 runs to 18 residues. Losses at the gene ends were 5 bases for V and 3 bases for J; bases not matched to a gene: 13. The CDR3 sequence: CASSHRLAGGGGYYEQYF. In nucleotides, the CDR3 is TGTGCCAGCAGCCACCGACTAGCGGGAGGTGGGGGTTACTACGAGCAGTACTTC.

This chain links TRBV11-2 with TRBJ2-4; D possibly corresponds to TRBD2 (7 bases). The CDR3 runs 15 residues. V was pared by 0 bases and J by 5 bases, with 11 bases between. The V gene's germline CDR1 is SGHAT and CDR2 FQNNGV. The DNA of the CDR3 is TGTGCCAGCAGCTTAGACCGGGGGGCCCAAAACATTCAGTACTTC. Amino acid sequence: CASSLDRGAQNIQYF.

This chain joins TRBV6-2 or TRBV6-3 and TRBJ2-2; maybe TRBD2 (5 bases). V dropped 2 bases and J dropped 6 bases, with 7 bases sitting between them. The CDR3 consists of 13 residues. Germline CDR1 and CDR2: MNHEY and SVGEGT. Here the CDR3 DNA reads TGTGCCAGCAGTTACACGGAGGCCGGGGAGCTGTTTTTT. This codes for CASSYTEAGELFF.

CDR3 sequence: CASRGQGAKTANEKLFF. In DNA form, the CDR3 reads TGCGCCAGCAGGGGACAGGGGGCGAAGACGGCTAATGAAAAACTGTTTTTT. This chain joins TRBV10-1 and TRBJ1-4, with TRBD1 matching over 12 bases. Looked up from germline, CDR1 is WNHNN and CDR2 is SYGVQD (reference sequence). The CDR3 loop spans 17 amino acids. Trimming at V came to 6 bases and at J to 3 bases, leaving 8 bases not matched to a gene.

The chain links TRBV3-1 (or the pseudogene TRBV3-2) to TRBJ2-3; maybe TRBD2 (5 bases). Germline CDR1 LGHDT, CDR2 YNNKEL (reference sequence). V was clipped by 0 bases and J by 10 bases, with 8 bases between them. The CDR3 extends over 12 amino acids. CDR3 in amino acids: CASSQDVRAQYF. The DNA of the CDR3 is TGTGCCAGCAGCCAAGATGTGCGGGCGCAGTATTTT.

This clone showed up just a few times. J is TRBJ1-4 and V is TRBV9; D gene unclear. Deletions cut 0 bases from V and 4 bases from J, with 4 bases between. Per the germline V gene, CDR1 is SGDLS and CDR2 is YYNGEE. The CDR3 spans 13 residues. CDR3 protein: CASSVDGNEKLFF. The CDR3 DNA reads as TGTGCCAGCAGCGTAGACGGTAATGAAAAACTGTTTTTT.

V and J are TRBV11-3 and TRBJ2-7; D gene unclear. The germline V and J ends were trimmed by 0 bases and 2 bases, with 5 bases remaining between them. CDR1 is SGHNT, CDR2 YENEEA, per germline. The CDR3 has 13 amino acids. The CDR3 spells CASSLDSTYEQYF. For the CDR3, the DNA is TGTGCCAGCAGCTTAGATTCAACCTACGAGCAGTACTTC.

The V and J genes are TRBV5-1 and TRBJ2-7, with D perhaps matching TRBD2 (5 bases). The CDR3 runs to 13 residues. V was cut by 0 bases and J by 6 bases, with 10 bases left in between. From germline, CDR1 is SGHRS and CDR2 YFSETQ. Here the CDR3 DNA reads TGCGCCAGCAGCTTGGTGGGCGGGCTCGAGCAGTACTTC. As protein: CASSLVGGLEQYF.

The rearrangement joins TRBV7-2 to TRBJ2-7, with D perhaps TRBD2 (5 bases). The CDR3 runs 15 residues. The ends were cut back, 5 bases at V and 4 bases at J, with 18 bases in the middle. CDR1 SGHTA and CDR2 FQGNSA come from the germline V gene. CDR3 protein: CASSNRGGQAYEQYF. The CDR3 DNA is TGTGCCAGCAGCAACCGTGGCGGGCAGGCTTACGAGCAGTACTTC. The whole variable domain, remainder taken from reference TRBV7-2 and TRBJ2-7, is GAGVSQSPSNKVTEKGKDVELRCDPISGHTALYWYRQSLGQGLEFLIYFQGNSAPDKSGLPSDRFSAERTGGSVSTLTIQRTQQEDSAVYLCASSNRGGQAYEQYFGPGTRLTVT.

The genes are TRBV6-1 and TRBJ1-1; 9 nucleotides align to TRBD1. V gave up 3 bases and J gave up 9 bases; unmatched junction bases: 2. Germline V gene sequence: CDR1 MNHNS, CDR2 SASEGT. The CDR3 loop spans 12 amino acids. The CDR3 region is CASSEGQGKAFF. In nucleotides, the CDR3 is TGTGCCAGCAGTGAGGGACAGGGCAAAGCTTTCTTT.

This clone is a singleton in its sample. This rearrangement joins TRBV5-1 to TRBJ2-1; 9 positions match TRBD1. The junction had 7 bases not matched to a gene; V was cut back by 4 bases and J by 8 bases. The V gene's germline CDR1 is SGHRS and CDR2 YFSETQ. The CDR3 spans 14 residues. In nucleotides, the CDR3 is TGCGCCAGCAGCACGTTACAGGGGGCCGATGAGCAGTTCTTC. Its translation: CASSTLQGADEQFF.

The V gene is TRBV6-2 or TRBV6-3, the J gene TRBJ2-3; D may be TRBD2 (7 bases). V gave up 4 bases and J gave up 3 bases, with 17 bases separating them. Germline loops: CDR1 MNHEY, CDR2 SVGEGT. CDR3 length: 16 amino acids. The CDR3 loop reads CASSSPRGATTDTQYF. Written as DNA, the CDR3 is TGTGCCAGCAGTTCCCCCCGGGGGGCTACAACAGATACGCAGTATTTT.

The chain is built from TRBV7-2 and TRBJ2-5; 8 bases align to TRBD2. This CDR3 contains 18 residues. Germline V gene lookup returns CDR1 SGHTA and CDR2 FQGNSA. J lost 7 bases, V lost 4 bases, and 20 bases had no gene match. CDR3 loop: CASSSRLARASPQGTQYF. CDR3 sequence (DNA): TGTGCCAGCAGCTCGAGACTAGCGCGCGCATCCCCGCAGGGGACCCAGTACTTC.

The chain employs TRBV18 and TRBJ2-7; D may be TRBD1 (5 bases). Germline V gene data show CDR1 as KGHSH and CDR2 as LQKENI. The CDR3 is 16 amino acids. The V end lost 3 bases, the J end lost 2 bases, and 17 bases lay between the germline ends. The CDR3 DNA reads TGTGCCAGCTCACCTCAGGTAGCTGACAGAGCCTACGAGCAGTACTTC. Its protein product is CASSPQVADRAYEQYF.

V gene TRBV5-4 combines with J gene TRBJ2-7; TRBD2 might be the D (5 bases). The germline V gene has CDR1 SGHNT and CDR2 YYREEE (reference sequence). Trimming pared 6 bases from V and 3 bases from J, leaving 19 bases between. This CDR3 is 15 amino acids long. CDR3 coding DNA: TGTGCCAGCACCCCTGATTTAGGACTTGGCTACGAGCAGTACTTC. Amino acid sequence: CASTPDLGLGYEQYF. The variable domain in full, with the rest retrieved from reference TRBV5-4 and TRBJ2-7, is ETGVTQSPTHLIKTRGQQVTLRCSSQSGHNTVSWYQQALGQGPQFIFQYYREEENGRGNFPPRFSGLQFPNYSSELNVNALELDDSALYLCASTPDLGLGYEQYFGPGTRLTVT.

CDR3 sequence reads: CASSPQGVNTEAFF. The DNA for the CDR3 is TGTGCCAGCAGCCCCCAGGGGGTGAACACTGAAGCTTTCTTT. This chain uses TRBV7-9 with TRBJ1-1; 7 positions match TRBD1. J gave up 0 bases and V 5 bases, and 3 bases lay outside the gene matches. This CDR3 is 14 amino acids long. Germline-derived CDR1 and CDR2 are SEHNR and FQNEAQ (reference sequence).

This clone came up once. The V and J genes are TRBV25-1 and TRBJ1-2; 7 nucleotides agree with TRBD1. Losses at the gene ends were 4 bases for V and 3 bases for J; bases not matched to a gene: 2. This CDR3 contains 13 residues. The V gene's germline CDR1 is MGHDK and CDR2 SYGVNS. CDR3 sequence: CASSAGQHYGYTF. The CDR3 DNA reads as TGTGCCAGCAGTGCGGGACAGCACTATGGCTACACCTTC.

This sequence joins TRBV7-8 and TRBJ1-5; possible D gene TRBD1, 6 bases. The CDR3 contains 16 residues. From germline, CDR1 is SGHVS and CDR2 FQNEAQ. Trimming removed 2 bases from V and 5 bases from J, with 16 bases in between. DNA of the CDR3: TGTGCCAGCAGCTTAAACGGGGCAGGGGTGCATCAGCCCCAGCATTTT. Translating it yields CASSLNGAGVHQPQHF.

CDR3 sequence: CASSYSRGGNQPQHF. CDR3 DNA sequence: TGTGCCAGCAGTTACTCGCGGGGCGGCAATCAGCCCCAGCATTTT. The rearrangement uses TRBV6-5 and TRBJ1-5; D possibly corresponds to TRBD1 (5 bases). V gave up 0 bases and J gave up 2 bases, with 8 bases separating them. Per the germline V gene, CDR1 is MNHEY and CDR2 is SVGAGI. This CDR3 spans 15 amino acids.

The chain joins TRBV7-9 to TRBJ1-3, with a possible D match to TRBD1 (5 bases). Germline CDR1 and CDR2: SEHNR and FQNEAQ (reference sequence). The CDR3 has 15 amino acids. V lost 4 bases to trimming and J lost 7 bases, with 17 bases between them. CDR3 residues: CASSYSTAGGNTIYF. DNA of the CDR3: TGTGCCAGCAGCTACTCGACAGCTGGGGGGAACACCATATATTTT.